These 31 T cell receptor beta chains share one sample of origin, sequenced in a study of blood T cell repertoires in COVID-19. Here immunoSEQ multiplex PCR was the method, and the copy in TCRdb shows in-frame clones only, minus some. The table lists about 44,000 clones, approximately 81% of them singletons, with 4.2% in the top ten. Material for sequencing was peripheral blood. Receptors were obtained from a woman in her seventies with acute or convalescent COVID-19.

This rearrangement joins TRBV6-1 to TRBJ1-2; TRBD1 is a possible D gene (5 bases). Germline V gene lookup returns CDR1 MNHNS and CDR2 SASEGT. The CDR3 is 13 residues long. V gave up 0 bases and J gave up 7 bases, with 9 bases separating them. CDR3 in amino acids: CASSEARGGGYTF. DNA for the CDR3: TGTGCCAGCAGTGAAGCACGGGGGGGTGGCTACACCTTC.

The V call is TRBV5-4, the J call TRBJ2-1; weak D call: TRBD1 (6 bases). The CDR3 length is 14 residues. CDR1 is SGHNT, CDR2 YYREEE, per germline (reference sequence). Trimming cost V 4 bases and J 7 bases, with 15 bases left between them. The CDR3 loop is CASSGGRVENEQFF. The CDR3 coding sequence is TGTGCCAGCAGCGGGGGCAGGGTCGAGAATGAGCAGTTCTTC.

CDR3 protein: CASGTSGRGGTDTQYF. CDR3 coding DNA: TGTGCCAGCGGGACTAGCGGGAGGGGGGGCACAGATACGCAGTATTTT. The chain combines TRBV11-3 with TRBJ2-3, with TRBD2 matching over 16 bases. CDR1 is SGHNT and CDR2 is YENEEA in the germline V gene. CDR3 length: 16 residues. The J segment lost 1 base and the V segment lost 8 bases, leaving 3 bases of the junction unmatched.

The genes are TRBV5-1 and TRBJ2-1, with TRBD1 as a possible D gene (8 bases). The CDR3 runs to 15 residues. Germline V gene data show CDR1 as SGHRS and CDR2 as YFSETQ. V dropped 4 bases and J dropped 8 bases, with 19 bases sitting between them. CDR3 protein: CASSPGTGGGDEQFF. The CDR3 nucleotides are TGCGCCAGCAGCCCTGGGACAGGTGGGGGGGATGAGCAGTTCTTC.

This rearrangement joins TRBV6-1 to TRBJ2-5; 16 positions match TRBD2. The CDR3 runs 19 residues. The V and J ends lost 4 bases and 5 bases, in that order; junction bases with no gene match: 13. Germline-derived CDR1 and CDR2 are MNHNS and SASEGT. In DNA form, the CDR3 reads TGTGCCAGCAGTGCTATAATGGGACTAGCGGGAGGGCTACGGGAGACCCAGTACTTC. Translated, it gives CASSAIMGLAGGLRETQYF.

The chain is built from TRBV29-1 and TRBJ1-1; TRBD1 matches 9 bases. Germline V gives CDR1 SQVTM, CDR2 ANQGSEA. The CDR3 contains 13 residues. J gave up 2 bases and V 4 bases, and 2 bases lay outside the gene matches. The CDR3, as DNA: TGCAGCGTTGCAACAGGGGGCAACACTGAAGCTTTCTTT. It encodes CSVATGGNTEAFF.

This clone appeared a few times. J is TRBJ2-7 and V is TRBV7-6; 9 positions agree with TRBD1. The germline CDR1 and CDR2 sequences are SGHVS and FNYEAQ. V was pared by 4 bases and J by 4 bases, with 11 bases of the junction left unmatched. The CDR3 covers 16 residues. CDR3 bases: TGTGCCAGCAGCTCAAAGCCGGGACAGGGAGCTTACGAGCAGTACTTC. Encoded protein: CASSSKPGQGAYEQYF.

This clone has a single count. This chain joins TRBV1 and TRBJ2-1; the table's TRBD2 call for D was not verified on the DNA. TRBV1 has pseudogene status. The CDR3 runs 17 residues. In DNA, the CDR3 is TGCACCAGCAGCACTCGACTAGCGGGACAGTCCTACAATGAGCAGTTCTTC. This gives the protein CTSSTRLAGQSYNEQFF.

The CDR3 sequence: CASSLEGRPEAFF. For the CDR3, the DNA is TGCGCCAGCAGCTTGGAAGGGAGGCCTGAAGCTTTCTTT. This chain uses TRBV5-1 with TRBJ1-1, with unresolved D. Trimming stripped 0 bases from V and 6 bases from J, with 9 bases between. The CDR3 has 13 residues. Germline CDR1 reads SGHRS; CDR2 reads YFSETQ.

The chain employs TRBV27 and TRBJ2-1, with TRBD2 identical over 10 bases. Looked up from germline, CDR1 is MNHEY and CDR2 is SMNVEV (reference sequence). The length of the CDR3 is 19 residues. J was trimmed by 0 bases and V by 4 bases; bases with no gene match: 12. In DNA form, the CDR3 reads TGTGCCAGCAGTTCCTCACGGCTAGCGGGAGACGGCTCCTACAATGAGCAGTTCTTC. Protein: CASSSSRLAGDGSYNEQFF.

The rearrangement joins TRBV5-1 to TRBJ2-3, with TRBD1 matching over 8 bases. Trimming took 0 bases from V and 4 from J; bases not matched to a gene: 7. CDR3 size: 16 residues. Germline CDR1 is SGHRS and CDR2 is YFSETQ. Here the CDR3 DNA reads TGCGCCAGCAGCTTGGCCCCAGGGGGCGTCTCAGATACGCAGTATTTT. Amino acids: CASSLAPGGVSDTQYF.

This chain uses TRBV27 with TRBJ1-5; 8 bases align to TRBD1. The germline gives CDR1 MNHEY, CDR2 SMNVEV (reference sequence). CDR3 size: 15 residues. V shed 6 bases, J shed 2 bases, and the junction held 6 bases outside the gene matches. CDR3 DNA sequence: TGTGCCAGCAGCGACAGGGGACTCGGCAATCAGCCCCAGCATTTT. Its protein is CASSDRGLGNQPQHF.

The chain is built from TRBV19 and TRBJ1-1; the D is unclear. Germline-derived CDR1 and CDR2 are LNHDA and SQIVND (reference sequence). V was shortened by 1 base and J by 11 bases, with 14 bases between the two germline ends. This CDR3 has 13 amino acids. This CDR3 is CASSIGGLLVAFF. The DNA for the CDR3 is TGTGCCAGTAGTATAGGAGGACTTTTGGTGGCTTTCTTT.

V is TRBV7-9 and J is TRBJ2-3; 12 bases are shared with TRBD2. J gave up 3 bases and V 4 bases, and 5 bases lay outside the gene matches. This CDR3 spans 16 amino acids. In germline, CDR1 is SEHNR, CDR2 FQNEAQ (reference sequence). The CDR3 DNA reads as TGTGCCAGCAGCTCCCCGACTAGCGGGAGAACAGATACGCAGTATTTT. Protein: CASSSPTSGRTDTQYF.

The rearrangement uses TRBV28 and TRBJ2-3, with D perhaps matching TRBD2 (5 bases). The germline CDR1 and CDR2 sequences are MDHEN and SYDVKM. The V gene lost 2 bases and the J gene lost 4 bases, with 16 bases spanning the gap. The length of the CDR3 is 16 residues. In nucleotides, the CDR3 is TGTGCCAGCAGTTTAGGCCGGGGTGCGGGCCCAGATACGCAGTATTTT. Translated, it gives CASSLGRGAGPDTQYF. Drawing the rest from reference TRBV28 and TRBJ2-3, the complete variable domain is DVKVTQSSRYLVKRTGEKVFLECVQDMDHENMFWYRQDPGLGLRLIYFSYDVKMKEKGDIPEGYSVSREKKERFSLILESASTNQTSMYLCASSLGRGAGPDTQYFGPGTRLTVL.

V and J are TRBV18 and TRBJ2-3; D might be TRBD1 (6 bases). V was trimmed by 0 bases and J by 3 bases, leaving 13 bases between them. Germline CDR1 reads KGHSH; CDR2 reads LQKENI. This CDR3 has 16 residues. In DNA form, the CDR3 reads TGTGCCAGCTCACCACCGGGGGCGATTCGGACAGATACGCAGTATTTT. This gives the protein CASSPPGAIRTDTQYF.

The CDR3 loop is CASSSQTTLSETQYF. CDR3 nucleotides: TGTGCCAGCAGCTCCCAGACTACCCTATCAGAGACCCAGTACTTC. The chain combines TRBV11-2 with TRBJ2-5; D is possibly TRBD2 (5 bases). With 4 bases removed from V and 4 bases from J, the gap between germline ends came to 16 bases. Germline values: CDR1 SGHAT, CDR2 FQNNGV. The CDR3 spans 15 residues.

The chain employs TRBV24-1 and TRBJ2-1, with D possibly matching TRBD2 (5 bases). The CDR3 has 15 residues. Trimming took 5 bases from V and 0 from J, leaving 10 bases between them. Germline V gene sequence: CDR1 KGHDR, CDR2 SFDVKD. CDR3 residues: CATSGERSSYNEQFF. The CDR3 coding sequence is TGTGCCACCAGTGGGGAGCGGAGCTCCTACAATGAGCAGTTCTTC.

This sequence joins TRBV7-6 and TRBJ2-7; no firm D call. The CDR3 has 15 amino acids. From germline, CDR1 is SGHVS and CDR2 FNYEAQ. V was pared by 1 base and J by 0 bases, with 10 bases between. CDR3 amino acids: CASSLEPGSSYEQYF. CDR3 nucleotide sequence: TGTGCCAGCAGCTTAGAACCAGGAAGCTCCTACGAGCAGTACTTC.

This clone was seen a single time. The CDR3 sequence is CASSLAGIDEKLFF. Written as DNA, the CDR3 is TGTGCCAGCAGCTTAGCAGGGATTGATGAAAAACTGTTTTTT. The genes are TRBV11-2 and TRBJ1-4, with D maybe TRBD1 (5 bases). The germline V gene has CDR1 SGHAT and CDR2 FQNNGV. The CDR3 contains 14 residues. The V end was cut by 1 base, the J end by 6 bases, with 9 bases between.

The CDR3 DNA sequence: TGTGCCAGCAGTCCCGGGACAGGGTCTCAGCCCCAGCATTTT. Amino acid sequence: CASSPGTGSQPQHF. The rearrangement uses TRBV28 and TRBJ1-5; 9 nucleotides line up with TRBD1. The CDR3 sequence is 14 residues long. The germline V gene has CDR1 MDHEN and CDR2 SYDVKM. Germline trimming cut 5 bases from V and 6 bases from J; bases unmatched to any gene: 5.

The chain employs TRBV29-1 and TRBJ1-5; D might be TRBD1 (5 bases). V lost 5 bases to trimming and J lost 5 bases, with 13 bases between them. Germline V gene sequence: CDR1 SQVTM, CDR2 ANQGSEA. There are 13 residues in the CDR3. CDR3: CSVSDGGDQPQHF. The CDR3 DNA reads TGCAGCGTTAGCGACGGGGGAGATCAGCCCCAGCATTTT. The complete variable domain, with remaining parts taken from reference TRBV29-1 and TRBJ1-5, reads SAVISQKPSRDICQRGTSLTIQCQVDSQVTMMFWYRQQPGQSLTLIATANQGSEATYESGFVIDKFPISRPNLTFSTLTVSNMSPEDSSIYLCSVSDGGDQPQHFGDGTRLSIL.

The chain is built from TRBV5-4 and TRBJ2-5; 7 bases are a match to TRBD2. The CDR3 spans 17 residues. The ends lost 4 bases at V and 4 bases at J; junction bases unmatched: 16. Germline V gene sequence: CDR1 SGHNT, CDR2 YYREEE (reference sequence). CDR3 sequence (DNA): TGTGCCAGCAGCCTACCCCTGGGTGCGGGGGATGGAGAGACCCAGTACTTC. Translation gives CASSLPLGAGDGETQYF.

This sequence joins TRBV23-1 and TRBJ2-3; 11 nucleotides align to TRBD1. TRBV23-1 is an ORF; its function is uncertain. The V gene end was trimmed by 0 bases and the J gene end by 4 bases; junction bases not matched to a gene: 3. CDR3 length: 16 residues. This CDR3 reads CASSQSDRGLADTQYF. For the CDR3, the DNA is TGCGCCAGCAGTCAATCGGACAGGGGGCTAGCAGATACGCAGTATTTT.

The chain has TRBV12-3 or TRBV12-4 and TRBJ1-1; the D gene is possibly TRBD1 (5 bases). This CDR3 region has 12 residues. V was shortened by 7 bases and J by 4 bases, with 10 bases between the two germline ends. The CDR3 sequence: CASTGPTTEAFF. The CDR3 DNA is TGTGCCAGCACAGGGCCTACCACTGAAGCTTTCTTT.

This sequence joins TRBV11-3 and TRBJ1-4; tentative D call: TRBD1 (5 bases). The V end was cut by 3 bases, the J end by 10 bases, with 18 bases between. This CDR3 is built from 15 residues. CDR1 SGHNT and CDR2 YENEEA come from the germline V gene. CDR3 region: CASSFRLTDSPKLFF. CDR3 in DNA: TGTGCCAGCAGCTTTAGGCTAACAGACAGCCCAAAACTGTTTTTT.

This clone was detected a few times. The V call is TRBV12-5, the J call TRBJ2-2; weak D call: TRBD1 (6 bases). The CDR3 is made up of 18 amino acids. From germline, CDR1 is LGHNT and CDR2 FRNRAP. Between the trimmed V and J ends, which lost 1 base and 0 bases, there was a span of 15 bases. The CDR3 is CASGLAPTGTSNTGELFF. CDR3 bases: TGTGCTAGTGGTTTGGCGCCGACCGGGACATCGAACACCGGGGAGCTGTTTTTT.

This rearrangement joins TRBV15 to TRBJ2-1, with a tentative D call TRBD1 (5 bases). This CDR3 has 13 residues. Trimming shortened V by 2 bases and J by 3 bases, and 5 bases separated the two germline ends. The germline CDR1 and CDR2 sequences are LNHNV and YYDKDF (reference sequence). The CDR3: CATSRQGYNEQFF. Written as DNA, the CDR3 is TGTGCCACCAGCAGACAGGGCTACAATGAGCAGTTCTTC.

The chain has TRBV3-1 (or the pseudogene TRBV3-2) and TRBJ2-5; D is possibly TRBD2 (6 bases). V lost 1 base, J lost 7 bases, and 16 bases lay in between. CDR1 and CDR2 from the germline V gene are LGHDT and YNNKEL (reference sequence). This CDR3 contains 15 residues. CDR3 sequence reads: CASSQGRAGGATQYF. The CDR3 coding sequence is TGTGCCAGCAGCCAAGGTAGAGCGGGCGGGGCGACCCAGTACTTC.

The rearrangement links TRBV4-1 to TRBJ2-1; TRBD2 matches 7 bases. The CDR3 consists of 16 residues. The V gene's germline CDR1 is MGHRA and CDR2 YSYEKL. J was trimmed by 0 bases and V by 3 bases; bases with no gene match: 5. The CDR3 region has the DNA TGCGCCAGCAGCCAGGGCGGGGGAAGCTCCTACAATGAGCAGTTCTTC. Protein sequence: CASSQGGGSSYNEQFF.

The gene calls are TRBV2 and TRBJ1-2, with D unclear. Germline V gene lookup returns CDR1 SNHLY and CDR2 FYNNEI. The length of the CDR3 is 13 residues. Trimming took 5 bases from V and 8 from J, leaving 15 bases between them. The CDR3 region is CASSPRSGNGYTF. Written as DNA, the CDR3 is TGTGCCAGCAGTCCCAGGAGCGGGAACGGCTACACCTTC. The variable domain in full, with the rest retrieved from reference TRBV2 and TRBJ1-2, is EPEVTQTPSHQVTQMGQEVILRCVPISNHLYFYWYRQILGQKVEFLVSFYNNEISEKSEIFDDQFSVERPDGSNFTLKIRSTKLEDSAMYFCASSPRSGNGYTFGSGTRLTVV.